The next 4 T cell receptor beta chains were all read from a single sample in a study of cytomegalovirus exposure and HLA in healthy donors. PCR primers comprised 60 Vbeta and 13 Jbeta primers. Assay: immunoSEQ multiplex PCR; the TCRdb copy retains only in-frame clones and omits some. Found here are some 130,000 clones, about 82% of them singletons; the top ten hold approximately 4.8%. Sample: PBMCs. Receptors were obtained from a man aged 25-40 years in good health.

This chain connects TRBV5-1 to TRBJ1-1; D gene uncertain. Trimming took 4 bases from V and 3 from J, leaving 19 bases between them. This CDR3 comprises 16 residues. Germline V gives CDR1 SGHRS, CDR2 YFSETQ. CDR3 sequence reads: CASSPSFGGRDTEAFF. In DNA, the CDR3 is TGCGCCAGCAGCCCCTCTTTTGGAGGGAGGGACACTGAAGCTTTCTTT.

The chain uses TRBV7-3 and TRBJ2-5; perhaps TRBD1 as D (6 bases). With 3 bases removed from V and 5 bases from J, the gap between germline ends came to 10 bases. Per the germline V gene, CDR1 is SGHTA and CDR2 is FQGTGA. The CDR3 is 13 residues long. The CDR3 is CASSFSGAETQYF. The CDR3 nucleotides read TGTGCCAGCAGCTTCTCAGGGGCCGAGACCCAGTACTTC.

The gene calls are TRBV10-3 and TRBJ2-7, with 9 nucleotides matching TRBD2. The V gene end was trimmed by 2 bases and the J gene end by 5 bases; junction bases not matched to a gene: 7. Germline V gene lookup returns CDR1 ENHRY and CDR2 SYGVKD. There are 15 residues in the CDR3. The CDR3 protein is CAISEHSGRTHEQYF. The DNA for the CDR3 is TGTGCCATCAGTGAGCATAGCGGGAGAACCCACGAGCAGTACTTC.

The CDR3 here is CAWSRQAGYEQYF. CDR3 nucleotide sequence: TGTGCCTGGAGTAGACAGGCTGGCTACGAGCAGTACTTC. V gene TRBV30 combines with J gene TRBJ2-7; TRBD1 might be the D (6 bases). The V gene lost 2 bases and the J gene lost 3 bases, with 11 bases spanning the gap. From germline, CDR1 is GTSNPN and CDR2 SVGIG (reference sequence). CDR3 size: 13 residues.